Shown below are 6 T cell receptor beta chains from a single sample sequenced in a study of blood T cell repertoires in COVID-19. Libraries were prepared by immunoSEQ multiplex PCR; TCRdb keeps only in-frame clonotypes and omits some of them. The table shows 190,000 or so clones, with about nine tenths occurring only once. The sample consisted of PBMCs or T cells enriched from blood (not recorded which). The source is a man between 18 and 29 years old with acute COVID-19.

The rearrangement joins TRBV11-2 to TRBJ2-7; D is possibly TRBD2 (5 bases). CDR1 is SGHAT, CDR2 FQNNGV, per germline. CDR3 length: 15 amino acids. V shed 1 base and J shed 9 bases, with 19 bases lying between them. The DNA for the CDR3 is TGTGCCAGCAGCTTAGGTGGCCTAGCTGGGTCTGGGCAGTACTTC. It is translated as CASSLGGLAGSGQYF.

This clone was detected once. This chain links TRBV7-8 with TRBJ2-1; D is possibly TRBD2 (5 bases). The germline gives CDR1 SGHVS, CDR2 FQNEAQ. The CDR3 covers 16 residues. Trimming stripped 2 bases from V and 0 bases from J, with 11 bases between. The CDR3 DNA follows: TGTGCCAGCAGCTTAATGGTGACTACCTCCTACAATGAGCAGTTCTTC. The encoded protein is CASSLMVTTSYNEQFF.

The sample holds one count of this clone. The chain recombines TRBV10-3 with TRBJ1-1; no firm D call. Per the germline V gene, CDR1 is ENHRY and CDR2 is SYGVKD. The germline V and J ends were trimmed by 7 bases and 3 bases, with 9 bases remaining between them. The CDR3 runs 12 residues. In nucleotides, the CDR3 is TGTGCCATCAATGACCCCTACACTGAAGCTTTCTTT. It is translated as CAINDPYTEAFF.

The CDR3 DNA sequence: TGCAGCGTTGAGGGCGCCTCCCGCACAGATACGCAGTATTTT. It is translated as CSVEGASRTDTQYF. The J gene is TRBJ2-3, the V gene TRBV29-1; D is ambiguous. The V and J ends lost 3 bases and 1 base respectively, with 11 bases between them. CDR1 is SQVTM and CDR2 is ANQGSEA in the germline V gene. The CDR3 runs 14 residues.

The chain links TRBV7-9 to TRBJ2-1; D is ambiguous. Germline V gene lookup returns CDR1 SEHNR and CDR2 FQNEAQ (reference sequence). V was cut by 8 bases and J by 8 bases, with 19 bases left in between. This CDR3 region has 14 residues. CDR3 loop: CASLSTASTHEQFF. In nucleotides, the CDR3 is TGTGCCAGCCTCTCAACGGCTAGTACCCATGAGCAGTTCTTC.

The J gene is TRBJ2-7, the V gene TRBV28; 7 bases align to TRBD1. The germline CDR1 and CDR2 sequences are MDHEN and SYDVKM. With 8 bases clipped from V and 4 bases from J, the junction kept 5 bases outside the gene matches. The CDR3 runs 12 residues. The CDR3 DNA reads as TGTGCCAGCGGACAGGTCGGATACGAGCAGTACTTC. Translation gives CASGQVGYEQYF.